This T cell receptor beta chain is drawn from a study of shared clonotypes between healthy human individuals. The assay was carried out at the deep level. Libraries were prepared by immunoSEQ multiplex PCR; TCRdb keeps only in-frame clonotypes and omits some of them. The sample has 400,000 to 500,000 clones, approximately 80% seen once. Whole-study results and caveats: Clonotype sharing among donors was expected to depend on sequencing depth.

Points on this clone: Its antigen remains unidentified.

In unsorted samples, genomic DNA was obtained using roughly 90 million PBMCs. The CDR3 extends over 12 amino acids. Germline lookup yields CDR1 GTSNPN and CDR2 SVGIG (reference sequence). Trimming left V 5 bases short and J 2 bases short, with 7 bases between. The V and J genes are TRBV30 and TRBJ1-3; unclear D gene. This clonotype originated in a middle-aged woman in good health. Some clones in this sample may be carry-over from other donors' samples. The sequencing input was PBMCs. The CDR3: CAWQTTGNTIYF. CDR3 bases: TGTGCCTGGCAAACTACTGGAAACACCATATATTTT.